A selection of T cell receptor beta chains follows, all from one sample in a study of beta chain features in type 1 diabetes. Sequencing was performed with immunoSEQ multiplex PCR; in TCRdb, only in-frame clones are kept and a portion is missing. The sample gives around 340,000 clones, roughly 9% of which show up once; less than 1.2% is in the top ten. The sample taken for sequencing was central memory CD4+ T cells from blood. These receptors came from a man aged 25-45 years with type 1 diabetes. The CDR3 runs from the conserved cysteine through the conserved F or W. The D gene is left open where the match is weak. For some rows the clone size is stated as once, few or many, or as a class when expanded; others skip it.

cdr3_nt: TGTGCCAGCAGCGTAGCGGCACTAGCGGGGGTAGATACGCAGTATTTT
cdr3_aa: CASSVAALAGVDTQYF
v_call: TRBV9
clone_size: few
d_call: TRBD2
j_call: TRBJ2-3

cdr3_nt: TGTGCCAGCAGCTTACTCGGAGATACGCAGTATTTT
cdr3_aa: CASSLLGDTQYF
v_call: TRBV7-9
clone_size: -
d_call: -
j_call: TRBJ2-3

cdr3_nt: TGTGCCAGCAGCCTCGGGGGGCCTAATTCACCCCTCCACTTT
cdr3_aa: CASSLGGPNSPLHF
v_call: TRBV7-9
clone_size: once
d_call: -
j_call: TRBJ1-6

cdr3_nt: TGTGCCAGCAGCTCCCACTGGCAAATAAATGAGCAGTTCTTC
cdr3_aa: CASSSHWQINEQFF
v_call: TRBV9
clone_size: -
d_call: -
j_call: TRBJ2-1

cdr3_nt: TGCGCCAGCAGCCAACGGGGGGGCACAGATACGCAGTATTTT
cdr3_aa: CASSQRGGTDTQYF
v_call: TRBV4-3
clone_size: -
d_call: TRBD2
j_call: TRBJ2-3

cdr3_nt: TGTGCCAGCAGTTTGACAGGGGGCGACACTGAAGCTTTCTTT
cdr3_aa: CASSLTGGDTEAFF
v_call: TRBV6-6
clone_size: few
d_call: TRBD1
j_call: TRBJ1-1

cdr3_nt: TGCGCCAGCAGCCAAGAACCGGGTAGCTCCTACGAGCAGTACTTC
cdr3_aa: CASSQEPGSSYEQYF
v_call: TRBV4-3
clone_size: -
d_call: -
j_call: TRBJ2-7

cdr3_nt: TGTGCCAGCAGCAAAGAGGGGGCGAGCGGGGGCAATCAGCCCCAGCATTTT
cdr3_aa: CASSKEGASGGNQPQHF
v_call: TRBV21-1
clone_size: few
d_call: -
j_call: TRBJ1-5

cdr3_nt: TGTGCCAGCAGCTTAGGACAGGGGTATGGCTACACCTTC
cdr3_aa: CASSLGQGYGYTF
v_call: TRBV7-2
clone_size: -
d_call: TRBD1
j_call: TRBJ1-2

cdr3_nt: TGTGCCAGCAGTACAGGAAACTATGGCTACACCTTC
cdr3_aa: CASSTGNYGYTF
v_call: TRBV2
clone_size: few
d_call: -
j_call: TRBJ1-2

cdr3_nt: TGCGCCAGCAGCCAAGAGTGGACAGGGGGCGTGGAGACCCAGTACTTC
cdr3_aa: CASSQEWTGGVETQYF
v_call: TRBV4-3
clone_size: -
d_call: TRBD1
j_call: TRBJ2-5

cdr3_nt: TGTGCCAGCAGCTTGTACAGCGGGCCTAGCACAGATACGCAGTATTTT
cdr3_aa: CASSLYSGPSTDTQYF
v_call: TRBV5-4
clone_size: few
d_call: -
j_call: TRBJ2-3

cdr3_nt: TGTGCCAGCACCGAAGGGTCGGGAAATCAGCCCCAGCATTTT
cdr3_aa: CASTEGSGNQPQHF
v_call: TRBV28
clone_size: -
d_call: -
j_call: TRBJ1-5

cdr3_nt: TGTGCCAGCAGCGCAAGCGGTCAGGGAGATTATGGCTACACCTTC
cdr3_aa: CASSASGQGDYGYTF
v_call: TRBV9
clone_size: -
d_call: -
j_call: TRBJ1-2

cdr3_nt: TGTGCCAGCAGCAGGACGGGCCAAGAGACCCAGTACTTC
cdr3_aa: CASSRTGQETQYF
v_call: TRBV7-9
clone_size: many
d_call: -
j_call: TRBJ2-5

cdr3_nt: TGTGCCAGCAGCGTAGCGGCCAGGGGGACGGAGACCCAGTACTTC
cdr3_aa: CASSVAARGTETQYF
v_call: TRBV9
clone_size: many
d_call: TRBD1
j_call: TRBJ2-5

cdr3_nt: TGTGCCAGCAGTGTACAGGGGGTACTTAATGAAAAACTGTTTTTT
cdr3_aa: CASSVQGVLNEKLFF
v_call: TRBV6-1
clone_size: -
d_call: TRBD1
j_call: TRBJ1-4

cdr3_nt: TGTGCCAGCAGGGAGGGACCGGCAGGGGAGACCCAGTACTTC
cdr3_aa: CASREGPAGETQYF
v_call: TRBV2
clone_size: few
d_call: -
j_call: TRBJ2-5

cdr3_nt: TGTGCCAGCAGCGGGGACAGGGGGTTTCGCACAGATACGCAGTATTTT
cdr3_aa: CASSGDRGFRTDTQYF
v_call: TRBV5-4
clone_size: -
d_call: TRBD1
j_call: TRBJ2-3

cdr3_nt: TGTGCCAGCAGCCAAAGGGAGGAGAACACTGAAGCTTTCTTT
cdr3_aa: CASSQREENTEAFF
v_call: TRBV7-9
clone_size: -
d_call: -
j_call: TRBJ1-1

cdr3_nt: TGTGCCAGCAGCTTGGCCCTTGGGCTAGCGGGGAACACCGGGGAGCTGTTTTTT
cdr3_aa: CASSLALGLAGNTGELFF
v_call: TRBV5-6
clone_size: few
d_call: TRBD2
j_call: TRBJ2-2

cdr3_nt: TGCGCCAGCAGTGACCCGCTCCAATCTTTCCAAGAGACCCAGTACTTC
cdr3_aa: CASSDPLQSFQETQYF
v_call: TRBV10-2
clone_size: -
d_call: -
j_call: TRBJ2-5

cdr3_nt: TGTGCCAGCAGCGCCGGGACTAGCGGATCCTACGAGCAGTACTTC
cdr3_aa: CASSAGTSGSYEQYF
v_call: TRBV9
clone_size: -
d_call: TRBD2
j_call: TRBJ2-7

cdr3_nt: TGTGCCAGCAGCTTCGGGGTCCAAGAGACCCAGTACTTC
cdr3_aa: CASSFGVQETQYF
v_call: TRBV7-2
clone_size: -
d_call: -
j_call: TRBJ2-5

cdr3_nt: TGCAGCGTTGTTGGGGGGGAGTACCAAGAGACCCAGTACTTC
cdr3_aa: CSVVGGEYQETQYF
v_call: TRBV29-1
clone_size: -
d_call: TRBD2
j_call: TRBJ2-5

cdr3_nt: TGTGCCAGCAGCTCTAGGGAGACCCAGTACTTC
cdr3_aa: CASSSRETQYF
v_call: TRBV5-6
clone_size: -
d_call: -
j_call: TRBJ2-5

cdr3_nt: TGTGCCAGCAGCCATCACGGGGGAGGCTCACCCCTCCACTTT
cdr3_aa: CASSHHGGGSPLHF
v_call: TRBV14
clone_size: many
d_call: -
j_call: TRBJ1-6

cdr3_nt: TGTGCCAGTAGTACCGCACAGGGGGCAGGCAATCAGCCCCAGCATTTT
cdr3_aa: CASSTAQGAGNQPQHF
v_call: TRBV19
clone_size: few
d_call: TRBD1
j_call: TRBJ1-5

cdr3_nt: TGCGCCAGCAGTGAGTCGTCTGGACACATCTCCGAGCAGTACTTC
cdr3_aa: CASSESSGHISEQYF
v_call: TRBV10-1
clone_size: -
d_call: -
j_call: TRBJ2-7

cdr3_nt: TGTGCCAGCAGCCGTGACAGGGACCCACAGTTCTTC
cdr3_aa: CASSRDRDPQFF
v_call: TRBV5-4
clone_size: few
d_call: TRBD1
j_call: TRBJ2-1

cdr3_nt: TGCGCCAGCAGCAGGGGCCAAGAGACCCAGTACTTC
cdr3_aa: CASSRGQETQYF
v_call: TRBV5-1
clone_size: -
d_call: -
j_call: TRBJ2-5

cdr3_nt: TGTGCCAGCGGGGGTAGCGAGCAGTACTTC
cdr3_aa: CASGGSEQYF
v_call: TRBV21-1
clone_size: few
d_call: -
j_call: TRBJ2-7

cdr3_nt: TGTGCCAGCTCAGCCGGGACAGGGGATCAGCCCCAGCATTTT
cdr3_aa: CASSAGTGDQPQHF
v_call: TRBV18
clone_size: few
d_call: TRBD1
j_call: TRBJ1-5

cdr3_nt: TGTGCCTGGAGAATCAGGGCAGGGCGTAATGAGCAGTTCTTC
cdr3_aa: CAWRIRAGRNEQFF
v_call: TRBV30
clone_size: -
d_call: -
j_call: TRBJ2-1

cdr3_nt: TGTGCCAGTAGTATTATGTTCGGGGACGGCTACACCTTC
cdr3_aa: CASSIMFGDGYTF
v_call: TRBV19
clone_size: few
d_call: -
j_call: TRBJ1-2

cdr3_nt: TGTGCCAGCAGCATCGCGGGGGAGACCCAGTACTTC
cdr3_aa: CASSIAGETQYF
v_call: TRBV7-2
clone_size: -
d_call: -
j_call: TRBJ2-5

cdr3_nt: TGTGCCAGCAGTGCTTGGGGCGGAAATGAAAAACTGTTTTTT
cdr3_aa: CASSAWGGNEKLFF
v_call: TRBV25-1
clone_size: few
d_call: -
j_call: TRBJ1-4

cdr3_nt: TGTGCCAGCAGCTTAGGGGGCCGGGACGGTGGTGAAAAACTGTTTTTT
cdr3_aa: CASSLGGRDGGEKLFF
v_call: TRBV7-9
clone_size: -
d_call: -
j_call: TRBJ1-4

cdr3_nt: TGTGCCGTCGCCGGGACAGGGGCAGATACGCAGTATTTT
cdr3_aa: CAVAGTGADTQYF
v_call: TRBV10-3
clone_size: -
d_call: TRBD1
j_call: TRBJ2-3

cdr3_nt: TGCGCCGGCAGACAGGGGGCGAACACCGGGGAGCTGTTTTTT
cdr3_aa: CAGRQGANTGELFF
v_call: TRBV5-1
clone_size: -
d_call: TRBD1
j_call: TRBJ2-2

cdr3_nt: TGCAGTGCTAGGGCTCAGGAGACCCAGTACTTC
cdr3_aa: CSARAQETQYF
v_call: TRBV20-1
clone_size: -
d_call: -
j_call: TRBJ2-5